The 5 T cell receptor beta chains below were found in one sample sequenced in a study of blood T cell repertoires in COVID-19. Measured with immunoSEQ multiplex PCR; TCRdb has only the in-frame clones, and not every one. The sample lists 280,000 or so clones; less than 85% were seen once. The sequenced sample was PBMCs or T cells enriched from blood (not recorded which). These receptors came from a woman in her 50s who had recovered from COVID-19.

This clone was picked up a small number of times. The chain employs TRBV4-1 and TRBJ1-2, with 10 nucleotides matching TRBD1. Germline values: CDR1 MGHRA, CDR2 YSYEKL. CDR3 length: 19 amino acids. Trimming at V came to 2 bases and at J to 3 bases, leaving 15 bases not matched to a gene. In nucleotides, the CDR3 is TGCGCCAGCAGCCAACCAGCCCGGGACAGGGGCCGTTGGGACTATGGCTACACCTTC. Residues: CASSQPARDRGRWDYGYTF.

The CDR3 region is CASSSGLFNEQFF. The CDR3 nucleotides read TGTGCCAGCAGTTCGGGACTATTCAATGAGCAGTTCTTC. V and J are TRBV27 and TRBJ2-1, with TRBD2 matching over 7 bases. The V gene's germline CDR1 is MNHEY and CDR2 SMNVEV (reference sequence). The CDR3 has 13 amino acids. V shed 4 bases and J 6 bases; nucleotides not matched to a gene: 3.

The chain employs TRBV10-3 and TRBJ1-1, with TRBD1 identical over 7 bases. The germline CDR1 and CDR2 sequences are ENHRY and SYGVKD. CDR3 size: 14 residues. V was clipped by 0 bases and J by 3 bases; unmatched bases: 1. The CDR3 sequence: CAISESGGYTEAFF. CDR3 in DNA: TGTGCCATCAGTGAGTCAGGGGGCTACACTGAAGCTTTCTTT.

The rearrangement links TRBV7-9 to TRBJ1-2, with a weak D call TRBD1 (5 bases). V lost 2 bases and J lost 6, with 25 bases in between. CDR1 and CDR2 from the germline V gene are SEHNR and FQNEAQ (reference sequence). CDR3 size: 18 residues. CDR3 protein: CASSLRGLSEGGTNGYTF. Here the CDR3 DNA reads TGTGCCAGCAGCTTACGCGGGTTGAGTGAGGGAGGGACGAATGGCTACACCTTC.

J is TRBJ2-1 and V is TRBV27, with 8 bases that match TRBD2. The germline CDR1 and CDR2 sequences are MNHEY and SMNVEV (reference sequence). V dropped 2 bases and J dropped 5; count of bases not matched to a gene: 5. This CDR3 has 15 amino acids. Written as DNA, the CDR3 is TGTGCCAGCAGTTTAAGACTAGCGAAAAACAATGAGCAGTTCTTC. Translated, it gives CASSLRLAKNNEQFF.